This entry features one T cell receptor beta chain sequence. These data originate in a study of blood T cell repertoires in COVID-19. Background on the study: COVID-19 samples collected from the United States, Italy and Spain covered acute and convalescent phases. The analysed material was cDNA or gDNA that came from T cells, B-cell-depleted T cells, or PBMCs.

As handled by the study authors: By means of reference gene primer amplification, nucleated cell counts were estimated. Data came from immunoSEQ multiplex PCR; TCRdb stores just in-frame clones and leaves some out. From that table come the V and J calls and clone size; the DNA was used to work out D and trimming. Here the sample spans about 84,000 clones, 60% to 75% being singletons. Specimen: peripheral blood. The receptor comes from a man in his fifties with active or convalescent COVID-19.

The chain's CDR3 is CASSVHISSSTDTQYF. The CDR3, as DNA: TGTGCCAGCAGTGTCCACATTTCATCTAGCACAGATACGCAGTATTTT. V gene TRBV11-2 combines with J gene TRBJ2-3, with D hard to call. The CDR3 totals 16 residues. V lost 6 bases to trimming and J lost 0 bases, with 16 bases between them. Germline CDR1 is SGHAT and CDR2 is FQNNGV.